This T cell receptor (beta chain) was profiled in a study of blood T cells in healthy people across ages. About the research overall: T cells yielded about one barcoded beta molecule per two cells through template switching.

Deletions cut 3 bases from V and 0 bases from J, with 13 bases between. Germline-derived CDR1 and CDR2 are SGHTA and FQGNSA. This CDR3 contains 16 residues. A second about 7 to 12 cycle PCR used barcoded and J-beta primers. Researchers report that a template-switch adaptor with 12 random nucleotides tagged each cDNA molecule. Using its own MiXCR run on the 5' RACE reads, TCRdb lists one record per CDR3 protein. The table includes about 930,000 distinct CDR3 sequences, 29% detected once. With regard to this clonotype: Its antigen is unknown.

Findings of the study overall: Conclusively comparing naive with antigen-experienced cells was impossible with unsorted PBMCs.

A further study also used this sample, focusing on T cells of mothers and their children.

This sequence originates from a woman aged 40 to 49 in good health. The chain uses TRBV7-2 and TRBJ2-3; a weak D match, TRBD2 (7 bases). Sequencing input: blood. DNA of the CDR3: TGTGCCAGCAGCTTCCGAGGGGGGGGTAGCACAGATACGCAGTATTTT. Translated: CASSFRGGGSTDTQYF.